The 9 T cell receptor beta chains below all came from one sample that was sequenced in a study of cytomegalovirus exposure and HLA in healthy donors. PCR employed 60 Vbeta and 13 Jbeta primers. Data came from immunoSEQ multiplex PCR; TCRdb stores just in-frame clones and leaves some out. The sample holds 150,000 to 200,000 clones; about 80% are singletons and the top ten take about 2.2%. The sequenced sample was PBMCs. Receptors were obtained from a man aged 35 to 55 in good health and CMV-seronegative.

The chain recombines TRBV4-2 with TRBJ1-5; 7 positions match TRBD1. CDR1 and CDR2 from the germline V gene are LGHNA and YNFKEQ. The CDR3 extends over 18 amino acids. The trim removed 1 base at V and 2 bases at J, leaving 11 bases unmatched. CDR3: CASSQGGTAIKGNQPQHF. The CDR3 coding sequence is TGTGCCAGCAGCCAAGGCGGGACAGCCATTAAAGGCAATCAGCCCCAGCATTTT.

This chain's CDR3 is CSAAGQDVYEQYF. Here the CDR3 DNA reads TGCAGCGCCGCCGGACAGGACGTCTACGAGCAGTACTTC. This chain uses TRBV29-1 with TRBJ2-7; 7 nucleotides align to TRBD1. Looked up from germline, CDR1 is SQVTM and CDR2 is ANQGSEA. Trimming took 7 bases from V and 3 from J; bases not matched to a gene: 9. The CDR3 has 13 residues.

This clone was detected only a few times. The chain uses TRBV28 and TRBJ1-2; 7 bases match TRBD1. Trimming cost V 4 bases and J 8 bases; bases outside gene matches: 7. The CDR3 is 13 residues long. Germline V gives CDR1 MDHEN, CDR2 SYDVKM. CDR3 residues: CASSWTGSRGYTF. In DNA, the CDR3 is TGTGCCAGCAGTTGGACAGGTTCAAGGGGCTACACCTTC.

The J gene is TRBJ2-4, the V gene TRBV28; TRBD1 agrees at 9 bases. CDR3 length equals 17 residues. Per the germline V gene, CDR1 is MDHEN and CDR2 is SYDVKM. Trimming cost V 6 bases and J 3 bases; bases outside gene matches: 12. The DNA for the CDR3 is TGTGCCAGCAGCCTGGTGACAGGGGGATCGGTCAAAAACATTCAGTACTTC. Translated, it gives CASSLVTGGSVKNIQYF.

This clone was counted once. This rearrangement joins TRBV30 to TRBJ1-1, with TRBD1 matching over 9 bases. Germline V gives CDR1 GTSNPN, CDR2 SVGIG (reference sequence). V lost 2 bases to trimming and J lost 1 base; unmatched junction nucleotides: 11. There are 17 residues in the CDR3. The CDR3 protein is CAWSWTGAGKGNTEAFF. CDR3 in DNA: TGTGCCTGGAGTTGGACAGGGGCCGGGAAAGGGAACACTGAAGCTTTCTTT.

This chain uses TRBV14 with TRBJ2-3, with D uncertain. The germline V gene has CDR1 SGHDN and CDR2 FVKESK. Trimming left V 4 bases short and J 5 bases short, with 10 bases between. This CDR3 comprises 13 residues. CDR3 residues: CASSPGGQDTQYF. For the CDR3, the DNA is TGTGCCAGCAGCCCCGGCGGCCAAGATACGCAGTATTTT.

This chain connects TRBV4-3 to TRBJ2-1; D perhaps matches TRBD1 (6 bases). V lost 2 bases and J 4 bases, leaving 18 bases between the germline ends. CDR1 and CDR2 from the germline V gene are LGHNA and YSLEER. This CDR3 has 17 amino acids. CDR3: CASSQYLEAQGYNEQFF. CDR3 bases: TGCGCCAGCAGCCAATACCTCGAGGCCCAGGGGTACAATGAGCAGTTCTTC.

V and J are TRBV10-3 and TRBJ1-2; no clear D. The V end was cut by 0 bases, the J end by 4 bases, with 15 bases between. CDR1 is ENHRY and CDR2 is SYGVKD in the germline V gene. The length of the CDR3 is 16 residues. The CDR3 nucleotides are TGTGCCATCAGTGAGTCGAGCGCCGCGGATTCCTATGGCTACACCTTC. Its translation is CAISESSAADSYGYTF.

This clone was detected only a few times. The V gene is TRBV28, the J gene TRBJ2-1; D unresolved. Trimming shortened V by 6 bases and J by 9 bases, and 15 bases separated the two germline ends. CDR1 MDHEN and CDR2 SYDVKM come from the germline V gene. CDR3 length: 13 amino acids. The CDR3 sequence: CASSPKPWAEQFF. Here the CDR3 DNA reads TGTGCCAGCAGCCCTAAACCCTGGGCTGAGCAGTTCTTC.